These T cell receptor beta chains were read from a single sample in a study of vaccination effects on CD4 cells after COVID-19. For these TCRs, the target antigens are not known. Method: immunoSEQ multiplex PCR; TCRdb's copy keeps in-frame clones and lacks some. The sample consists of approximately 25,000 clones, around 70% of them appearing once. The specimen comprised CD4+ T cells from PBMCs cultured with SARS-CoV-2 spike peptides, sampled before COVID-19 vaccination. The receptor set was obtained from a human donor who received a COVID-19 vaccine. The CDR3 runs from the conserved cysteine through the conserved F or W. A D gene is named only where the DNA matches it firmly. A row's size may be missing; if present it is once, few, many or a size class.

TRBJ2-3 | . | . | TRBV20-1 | CSAITDTQYF | TGCAGTGCTATTACAGATACGCAGTATTTT
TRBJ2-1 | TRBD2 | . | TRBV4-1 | CASSQVGLGDNEQFF | TGCGCCAGCAGCCAAGTAGGACTAGGGGACAATGAGCAGTTCTTC
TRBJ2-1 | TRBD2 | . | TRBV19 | CASTGRPSSYNEQFF | TGTGCCAGTACCGGGAGGCCGAGCTCCTACAATGAGCAGTTCTTC
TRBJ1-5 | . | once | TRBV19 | CASSISGQVFNQPQHF | TGTGCCAGTAGTATTTCTGGGCAGGTCTTCAATCAGCCCCAGCATTTT
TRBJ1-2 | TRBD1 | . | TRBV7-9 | CASSPTGPSYGYTF | TGTGCCAGCAGCCCGACAGGGCCGTCCTATGGCTACACCTTC
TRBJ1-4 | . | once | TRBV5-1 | CASSLVSFRPGTYATNEKLFF | TGCGCCAGCAGCTTGGTTTCTTTTCGTCCAGGAACTTATGCAACTAATGAAAAACTGTTTTTT
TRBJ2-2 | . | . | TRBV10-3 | CAISGRDTGELFF | TGTGCCATCAGCGGCAGGGACACCGGGGAGCTGTTTTTT
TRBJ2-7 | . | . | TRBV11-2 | CASSLSAANYEQYF | TGTGCCAGCAGCTTATCCGCGGCCAACTACGAGCAGTACTTC
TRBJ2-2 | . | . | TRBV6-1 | CASSETHNTGELFF | TGTGCCAGCAGTGAGACCCATAACACCGGGGAGCTGTTTTTT
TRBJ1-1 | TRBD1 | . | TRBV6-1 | CASSEPRTGLRGNTEAFF | TGTGCCAGCAGTGAACCGAGGACAGGGTTAAGGGGCAACACTGAAGCTTTCTTT
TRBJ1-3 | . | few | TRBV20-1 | CSAPARNTIYF | TGCAGTGCTCCGGCGAGAAACACCATATATTTT
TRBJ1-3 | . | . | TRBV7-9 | CASSLDALGNSGNTIYF | TGTGCCAGCAGCTTGGATGCCCTCGGGAACTCTGGAAACACCATATATTTT
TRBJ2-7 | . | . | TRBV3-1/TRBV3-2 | CASSQVRSREQYF | TGTGCCAGCAGCCAAGTAAGGTCACGGGAGCAGTACTTC
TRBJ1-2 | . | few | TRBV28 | CASRFPREMGGYTF | TGTGCCAGCAGATTTCCCCGGGAAATGGGGGGCTACACCTTC
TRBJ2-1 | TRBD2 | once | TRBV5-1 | CASSPRTSGGNEQFF | TGCGCCAGCAGCCCAAGGACTAGCGGGGGAAACGAGCAGTTCTTC
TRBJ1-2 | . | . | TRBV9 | CASSVDSIGVRGYGYTF | TGTGCCAGCAGCGTAGATTCAATTGGGGTCAGGGGCTATGGCTACACCTTC
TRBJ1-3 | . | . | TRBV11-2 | CASSSPRALGNTIYF | TGTGCCAGCAGCTCCCCCCGGGCCCTGGGAAACACCATATATTTT
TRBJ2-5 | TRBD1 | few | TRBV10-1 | CASSFKGAETQYF | TGCGCCAGCAGTTTCAAGGGGGCTGAGACCCAGTACTTC